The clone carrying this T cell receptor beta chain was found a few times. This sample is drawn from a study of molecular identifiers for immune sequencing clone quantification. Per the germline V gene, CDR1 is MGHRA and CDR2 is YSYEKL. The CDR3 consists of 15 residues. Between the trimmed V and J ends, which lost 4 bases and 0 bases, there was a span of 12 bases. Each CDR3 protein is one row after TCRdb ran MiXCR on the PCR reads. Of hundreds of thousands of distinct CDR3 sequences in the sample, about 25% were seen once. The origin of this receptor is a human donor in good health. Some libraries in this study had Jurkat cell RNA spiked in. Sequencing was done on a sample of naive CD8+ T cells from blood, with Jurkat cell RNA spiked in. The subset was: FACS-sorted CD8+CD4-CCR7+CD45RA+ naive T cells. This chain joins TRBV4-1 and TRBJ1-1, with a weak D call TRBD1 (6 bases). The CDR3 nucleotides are TGCGCCAGCAGCCCTGGACAGACGATGAACACTGAAGCTTTCTTT. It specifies CASSPGQTMNTEAFF.